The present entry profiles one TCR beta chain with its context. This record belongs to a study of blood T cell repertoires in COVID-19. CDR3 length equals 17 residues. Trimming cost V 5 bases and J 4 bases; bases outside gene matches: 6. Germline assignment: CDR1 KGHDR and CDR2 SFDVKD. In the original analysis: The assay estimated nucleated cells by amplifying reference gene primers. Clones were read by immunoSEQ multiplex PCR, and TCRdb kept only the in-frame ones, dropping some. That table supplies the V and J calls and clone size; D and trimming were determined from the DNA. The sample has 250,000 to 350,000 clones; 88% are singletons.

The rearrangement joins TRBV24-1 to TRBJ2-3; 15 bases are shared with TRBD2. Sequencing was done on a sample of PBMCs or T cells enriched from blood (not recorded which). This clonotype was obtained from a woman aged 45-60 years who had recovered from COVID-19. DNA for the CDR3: TGTGCCACCAGTGCTCGGACTAGCGGGAGGGAGGCAGATACGCAGTATTTT. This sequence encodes CATSARTSGREADTQYF.